These 10 T cell receptor beta chains were sequenced from one sample in a study of regulatory T cells in long-lasting Graves disease. To make TCR beta libraries, researchers used iRepertoire HTBI primers and Arm-PCR of CDR3 regions. One entry per CDR3 protein results from TCRdb running MiXCR on the multiplex PCR reads. The sample holds 400,000 to 500,000 distinct CDR3 sequences; less than 15% are singletons and the top ten take approximately 15%. This sample's time point: newly diagnosed GD, antithyroid drugs for less than 3 months. RNA isolated from PBMCs was used to make the TCR library. Separately, the same data were catalogued under a study of T cells in Graves' hyperthyroidism and ophthalmopathy.

This material consisted of peripheral blood mononuclear cells (PBMCs), taken at new diagnosis, from a patient treated with antithyroid drugs. The source is a woman aged 45-65 years with Graves disease.

This clonotype has a handful of counts. A much larger clone is a single base away; this may be a read error. The chain joins TRBV12-3 or TRBV12-4 to TRBJ2-2, with D hard to call. The length of the CDR3 is 17 residues. V was shortened by 1 base and J by 5 bases, with 17 bases between the two germline ends. DNA for the CDR3: TGTGCCAGCAGTTTAGTGGACGCCCAGTACTCGACCGGGGAGCTGTTTTTT. It encodes CASSLVDAQYSTGELFF.

A few counts support this clonotype. The rearrangement links TRBV25-1 to TRBJ2-2; 7 nucleotides match TRBD1. In germline, CDR1 is MGHDK, CDR2 SYGVNS. The CDR3 sequence is 14 residues long. V shed 6 bases and J 4 bases; nucleotides not matched to a gene: 5. The CDR3, as DNA: TGTGCCAGCAGCCCCGGGACAGTCACCGGGGAGCTGTTTTTT. Translation: CASSPGTVTGELFF.

At least ten counts were recorded for this clonotype. The chain employs TRBV5-1 and TRBJ2-1; D gene ambiguous. Germline values: CDR1 SGHRS, CDR2 YFSETQ. CDR3 length equals 11 residues. Between the trimmed V and J ends, which lost 4 bases and 8 bases, there was a span of 7 bases. CDR3 sequence (DNA): TGCGCCAGCAGCCTCGGCCATGAGCAGTTCTTC. Translating it yields CASSLGHEQFF. Full variable domain (rest looked up from reference TRBV5-1 and TRBJ2-1): KAGVTQTPRYLIKTRGQQVTLSCSPISGHRSVSWYQQTPGQGLQFLFEYFSETQRNKGNFPGRFSGRQFSNSRSEMNVSTLELGDSALYLCASSLGHEQFFGPGTRLTVL.

This clonotype came up many times. The chain employs TRBV7-3 and TRBJ2-3; D call uncertain. Germline CDR1 reads SGHTA; CDR2 reads FQGTGA. This CDR3 comprises 13 residues. The V end was cut by 5 bases, the J end by 3 bases, with 9 bases between. Written as DNA, the CDR3 is TGTGCCAGCAGCCAGACTCAGACAGATACGCAGTATTTT. Its translation is CASSQTQTDTQYF.

This clonotype occurred a few times. This chain joins TRBV29-1 and TRBJ2-3; 13 bases line up with TRBD2. V shed 6 bases and J 1 base; nucleotides not matched to a gene: 13. Germline CDR1 SQVTM, CDR2 ANQGSEA. This CDR3 has 18 residues. DNA of the CDR3: TGCAGCGTCGACGGACTAGCGGGAGTAAACGTCGGCACAGATACGCAGTATTTT. Its protein is CSVDGLAGVNVGTDTQYF.

This clonotype was detected only a few times. The gene calls are TRBV5-1 and TRBJ2-5, with 8 bases matching TRBD2. V was pared by 1 base and J by 4 bases, with 9 bases of the junction left unmatched. CDR1 is SGHRS and CDR2 is YFSETQ in the germline V gene. The CDR3 sequence is 16 residues long. CDR3 bases: TGCGCCAGCAGCTTGTTCGTAGGACTAGCTCGAGAGACCCAGTACTTC. It translates to CASSLFVGLARETQYF.

This clonotype was found many times. The gene calls are TRBV18 and TRBJ2-1; tentatively, D is TRBD1 (5 bases). This CDR3 spans 14 amino acids. CDR1 and CDR2 from the germline V gene are KGHSH and LQKENI. Trimming stripped 2 bases from V and 2 bases from J, with 7 bases between. CDR3 protein: CASSPDSTYNEQFF. The CDR3 coding sequence is TGTGCCAGCTCACCAGACAGTACCTACAATGAGCAGTTCTTC.

This clonotype was seen at least ten times. The V call is TRBV5-6, the J call TRBJ1-1; 7 bases map to TRBD1. V lost 4 bases to trimming and J lost 2 bases; unmatched junction nucleotides: 8. CDR1 SGHDT and CDR2 YYEEEE come from the germline V gene. The CDR3 sequence is 15 residues long. As DNA, the CDR3 is TGTGCCAGCAGCGATACAGGGGTTCCTAACACTGAAGCTTTCTTT. It specifies CASSDTGVPNTEAFF.

In its sample, this clonotype was seen many times. The genes are TRBV5-4 and TRBJ2-7; no clear D gene. Deletions cut 3 bases from V and 4 bases from J, with 5 bases between. Germline V CDR1 and CDR2: SGHNT, YYREEE (reference sequence). The CDR3 runs to 11 residues. Here the CDR3 reads CASSSQYEQYF. In nucleotides, the CDR3 is TGTGCCAGCAGCTCCCAGTACGAGCAGTACTTC.

Points on this clonotype: A much bigger clone sits one base away, suggesting this may be a read error. V gene TRBV6-1 combines with J gene TRBJ1-5, with a tentative D call TRBD1 (5 bases). Germline-derived CDR1 and CDR2 are MNHNS and SASEGT. CDR3 length: 12 residues. DNA of the CDR3: TGTGCCAGCAGTCCGGGACGTCAGCCCCGGCATTTT. Encoded protein: CASSPGRQPRHF.